A selection of T cell receptor beta chains follows, all from one sample in a study of cytomegalovirus exposure and HLA in healthy donors. TCRdb keeps only in-frame clones here, not all; method: immunoSEQ multiplex PCR. The repertoire holds 80,000 or so clones, with 55% to 85% as singletons. The material sequenced was PBMCs. The receptors come from a woman in her forties in good health and CMV-seropositive. CDR3s include the opening cysteine and the closing phenylalanine or tryptophan. D genes are given only for firm matches. Only some rows state a clone size, as once, few, many or a class for expanded clones.

size	V	J	D	DNA	CDR3
NA	TRBV4-3	TRBJ1-2	NA	TGCGCCAGCAGCCAAGATCTGGTGGAGGATCGAGGCTACCCCTTC	CASSQDLVEDRGYPF
few	TRBV4-1	TRBJ1-1	NA	TGCGCCAGCCGGTCGCAGGGGATTAACACTGAAGCTTTCTTT	CASRSQGINTEAFF
once	TRBV28	TRBJ1-6	TRBD1	TGTGCCAGCAGAACCCAGGGGGCGGGTAATTCACCCCTCCACTTT	CASRTQGAGNSPLHF
NA	TRBV5-4	TRBJ1-1	TRBD1	TGTGCCAGCAGCCCCCAGTTGGGGACAGGGTGGGCTGAAGCTTTCTTT	CASSPQLGTGWAEAFF
NA	TRBV5-6	TRBJ2-5	TRBD1	TGTGCCAGCAGCCTGGACAGGGGAGAGACCCAGTACTTC	CASSLDRGETQYF
NA	TRBV15	TRBJ2-5	NA	TGTGCCACCAGCAGAGATGCGGCAAGAGAGACCCAGTACTTC	CATSRDAARETQYF
NA	TRBV7-8	TRBJ1-5	NA	TGTGCCAGCAGCTTAACCAGGGGCAATCAGCCCCAGCATTTT	CASSLTRGNQPQHF
NA	TRBV5-5	TRBJ2-2	TRBD2	TGTGCCAGCAGCTTCCTAGCGGGACCGAACACCGGGGAGCTGTTTTTT	CASSFLAGPNTGELFF
NA	TRBV4-2	TRBJ2-3	TRBD2	TGTGCCAGCAGCCAAGATACGAAGGCTAGCGGGTGGGGTACGCAGTATTTT	CASSQDTKASGWGTQYF
many	TRBV6-1	TRBJ2-1	NA	TGTGCCAGCAGTGATGTCGGTATCATTGAGCAGTTCTTC	CASSDVGIIEQFF
once	TRBV25-1	TRBJ1-2	NA	TGTGCCAGCAGTGAATATTTTATCGGAGGGACTGCCTATGGCTACACCTTC	CASSEYFIGGTAYGYTF
NA	TRBV2	TRBJ1-2	NA	TGTGCCAGCAGGAAAACAGGGTCTGATGGCTACCCCTTC	CASRKTGSDGYPF
few	TRBV5-6	TRBJ1-4	TRBD1	TGTGCCAGCAGCTCATCCGGGACAGGGAGTATTCGGCTGTTTTTT	CASSSSGTGSIRLFF
NA	TRBV7-8	TRBJ1-1	NA	TGTGCCAGCAGCGAAAGCTGGGGCCTGGGCACTGAAGCTTTCTTT	CASSESWGLGTEAFF
NA	TRBV25-1	TRBJ1-2	NA	TGTGCCAGCAGTGAATATACGGCAGGTGGAGGCTACACCTTC	CASSEYTAGGGYTF
NA	TRBV30	TRBJ2-3	NA	TGTGCCTGGAGTGTAGCGTTGGGGGGGCCCTCAGATACGCAGTATTTT	CAWSVALGGPSDTQYF
NA	TRBV7-9	TRBJ2-5	TRBD1	TGTGCCAGCAGCGACTCAACAGGGGGGACGGAGACCCAGTACTTC	CASSDSTGGTETQYF
NA	TRBV2	TRBJ2-1	TRBD2	TGTGCCAGCACGGAGACTAGCGGGGTCAATGAGCAGTTCTTC	CASTETSGVNEQFF
few	TRBV6-1	TRBJ1-1	TRBD1	TGTGCCAGCACTCTGGACAGGCAGAACACTGAAGCTTTCTTT	CASTLDRQNTEAFF
few	TRBV19	TRBJ2-7	NA	TGTGCCAGTAGTCCCGGACACCGCTACGAGCAGTACTTC	CASSPGHRYEQYF
once	TRBV6-6	TRBJ1-3	NA	TGTGCCAGCATTATGACAGGTGGAAACACCATATATTTT	CASIMTGGNTIYF
once	TRBV10-3	TRBJ2-7	NA	TGTGCCATCAGTGAGAACAGAGAGACCTACGAGCAGTACTTC	CAISENRETYEQYF
NA	TRBV2	TRBJ1-5	TRBD1	TGTGCCAGCAGTGGGACCAGGGGGGATCAGCCCCAGCATTTT	CASSGTRGDQPQHF
NA	TRBV5-4	TRBJ2-7	NA	TGTGCCAGCAGCTTGGTAGGGGCAGGCGACAACGAGCAGTACTTC	CASSLVGAGDNEQYF
NA	TRBV27	TRBJ1-5	NA	TGTGCCAGCAGTTTAATTGGCCAGCCCCAGCATTTT	CASSLIGQPQHF
NA	TRBV6-5	TRBJ1-2	NA	TGTGCCAGCAGTTACGGGGGACTGAGTGGCTACACCTTC	CASSYGGLSGYTF
NA	TRBV19	TRBJ2-3	NA	TGTGCCAGTAGCCAGCTTTCAGGGAAAGATACGCAGTATTTT	CASSQLSGKDTQYF
NA	TRBV9	TRBJ1-6	NA	TGTGCCAGCAGCGTAGGTCTTATCGGCGGGGGAGTAACCTATAATTCACCCCTCCACTTT	CASSVGLIGGGVTYNSPLHF
once	TRBV6-5	TRBJ1-6	NA	TGTGCCAGCAGGCGGACGGGGAATTCACCCCTCCACTTT	CASRRTGNSPLHF
NA	TRBV7-2	TRBJ2-3	NA	TGTGCCAGCAGCCGAGACAGACCTAGCACAGATACGCAGTATTTT	CASSRDRPSTDTQYF
NA	TRBV7-2	TRBJ1-2	NA	TGTGCCAGCAGCCCCCAGGCTGCGCAAGATAGCTATGGCTACACCTTC	CASSPQAAQDSYGYTF
few	TRBV13	TRBJ2-3	TRBD1	TGTGCCAGCAGCTTAGGGCAGGGGGCAGGCACAGATACGCAGTATTTT	CASSLGQGAGTDTQYF
once	TRBV5-6	TRBJ2-3	NA	TGTGCCAGCAGCTTGGACCGGGGAACAGATACGCAGTATTTT	CASSLDRGTDTQYF
NA	TRBV7-6	TRBJ2-2	NA	TGTGCCAGCAGCTCCGCCGGGGGGCGCAACACCGGGGAGCTGTTTTTT	CASSSAGGRNTGELFF
once	TRBV5-6	TRBJ2-3	TRBD2	TGTGCCAGCTTTCGGACTAGCGGCGCCCCTGGCACAGATACGCAGTATTTT	CASFRTSGAPGTDTQYF
once	TRBV10-3	TRBJ2-3	TRBD2	TGTGCCATCAGCCAGACTAGCGGGCCCACAGATACGCAGTATTTT	CAISQTSGPTDTQYF
NA	TRBV10-2	TRBJ1-6	NA	TGCGCCAGCAGTGATTTCAGGGGAAATTCACCCCTCCACTTT	CASSDFRGNSPLHF
few	TRBV7-9	TRBJ2-7	TRBD2	TGTGCCAGCAGCTTAACCGGGACTAGCGGCTACGAGCAGTACTTC	CASSLTGTSGYEQYF
NA	TRBV5-1	TRBJ2-1	TRBD1	TGCGCCAGCAGCTCGACGGGACAGGGGGTTCATGAGCAGTTCTTC	CASSSTGQGVHEQFF
NA	TRBV7-9	TRBJ1-2	NA	TGTTCCAGCAGCCCTAGCGGGGCAGGAGGGACCTATGGCTACACCTTC	CSSSPSGAGGTYGYTF
NA	TRBV2	TRBJ1-1	NA	TGTGCCAGCAGTGAAGTCACCGGTACTGAAGCTTTCTTT	CASSEVTGTEAFF
NA	TRBV6-1	TRBJ1-2	NA	TGTGCCAGCAGTGGCGGGGCTACCGGGGATGGCTACACCTTC	CASSGGATGDGYTF
NA	TRBV7-2	TRBJ1-1	NA	TGTGCCAGCAGCTTACGCCAGGGGAACACTGAAGCTTTCTTT	CASSLRQGNTEAFF
NA	TRBV5-1	TRBJ2-5	TRBD2	TGCGCCAGCAGCCCGGGGACTAGCGGGGGGATTTTCCAAGAGACCCAGTACTTC	CASSPGTSGGIFQETQYF
NA	TRBV23-1	TRBJ1-4	NA	TGCGCCAGCAGTCAATTGGTGAAGAGGGTGTTTTTT	CASSQLVKRVFF
NA	TRBV4-1	TRBJ2-7	TRBD2	TGCGCCAGCAGCCAAGTAGGGCTAGCGGTCTCCTACGAGCAGTACTTC	CASSQVGLAVSYEQYF
NA	TRBV6-5	TRBJ1-1	NA	TGTGCCAGCAGACCTATGATGAACACTGAAGCTTTCTTT	CASRPMMNTEAFF
NA	TRBV30	TRBJ1-1	NA	TGTGCCTGGAGTGACCTCCTGGGGGGAAGGCCTGAAGCTTTCTTT	CAWSDLLGGRPEAFF
NA	TRBV11-2	TRBJ2-5	TRBD2	TGTGCCAGCAGCCCTCAGCGGGGACCAGAGACCCAGTACTTC	CASSPQRGPETQYF
NA	TRBV6-1	TRBJ1-2	TRBD1	TGTGCCAGCACCGCCATCGGGACAGAGAACTATGGCTACACCTTC	CASTAIGTENYGYTF
NA	TRBV2	TRBJ1-5	NA	TGTGCCAGCAGAATACAGGACCTGGGCAATCAGCCCCAGCATTTT	CASRIQDLGNQPQHF
NA	TRBV2	TRBJ1-5	NA	TGTGCCAGCAGTGAGGGCCGAAATCAGCCCCAGCATTTT	CASSEGRNQPQHF
NA	TRBV19	TRBJ1-1	NA	TGTGCCAGTAGTACCGTACCACAGGACATGAACACTGAAGCTTTCTTT	CASSTVPQDMNTEAFF